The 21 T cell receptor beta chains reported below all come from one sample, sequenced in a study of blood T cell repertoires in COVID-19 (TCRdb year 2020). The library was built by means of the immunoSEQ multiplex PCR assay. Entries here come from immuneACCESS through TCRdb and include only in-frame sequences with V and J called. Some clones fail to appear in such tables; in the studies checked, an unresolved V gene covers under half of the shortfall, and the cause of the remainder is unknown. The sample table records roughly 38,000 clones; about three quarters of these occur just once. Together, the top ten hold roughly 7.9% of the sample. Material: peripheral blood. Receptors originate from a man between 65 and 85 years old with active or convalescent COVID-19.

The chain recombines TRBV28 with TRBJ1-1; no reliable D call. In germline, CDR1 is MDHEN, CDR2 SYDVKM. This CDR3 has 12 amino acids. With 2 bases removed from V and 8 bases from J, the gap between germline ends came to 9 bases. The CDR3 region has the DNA TGTGCCAGCAGTTTACAGGCCCCAGAAGCTTTCTTT. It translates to CASSLQAPEAFF.

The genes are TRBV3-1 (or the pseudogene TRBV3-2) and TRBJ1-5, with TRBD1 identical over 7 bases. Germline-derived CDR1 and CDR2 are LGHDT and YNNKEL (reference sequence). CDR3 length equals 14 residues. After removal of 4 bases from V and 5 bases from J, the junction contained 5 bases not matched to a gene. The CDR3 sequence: CASSLTDRDQPQHF. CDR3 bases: TGTGCCAGCAGCCTAACAGACAGGGATCAGCCCCAGCATTTT.

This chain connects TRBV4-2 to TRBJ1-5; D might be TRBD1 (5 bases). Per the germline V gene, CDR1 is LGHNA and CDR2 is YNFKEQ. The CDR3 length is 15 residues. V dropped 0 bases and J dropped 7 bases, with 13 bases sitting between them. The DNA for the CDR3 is TGTGCCAGCAGCCAAGATCAGGGCGAGGAGCAGCCCCAGCATTTT. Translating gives CASSQDQGEEQPQHF.

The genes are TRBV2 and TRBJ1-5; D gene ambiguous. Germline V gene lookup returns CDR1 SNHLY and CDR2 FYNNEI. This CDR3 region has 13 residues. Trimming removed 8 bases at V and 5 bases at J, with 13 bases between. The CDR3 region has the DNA TGTGCCAGCTCGATGGAGGAAGATCAGCCCCAGCATTTT. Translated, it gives CASSMEEDQPQHF.

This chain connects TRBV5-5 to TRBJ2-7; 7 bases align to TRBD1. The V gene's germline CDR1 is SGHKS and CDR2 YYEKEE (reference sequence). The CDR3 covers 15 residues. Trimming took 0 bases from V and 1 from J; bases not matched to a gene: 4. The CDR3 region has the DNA TGTGCCAGCAGCTTGGAACAGGGGATATCCTACGAGCAGTACTTC. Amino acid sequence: CASSLEQGISYEQYF.

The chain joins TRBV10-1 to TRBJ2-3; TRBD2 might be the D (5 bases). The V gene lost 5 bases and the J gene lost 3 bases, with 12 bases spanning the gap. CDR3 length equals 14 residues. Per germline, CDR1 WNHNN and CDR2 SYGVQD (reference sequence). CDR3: CASSPHGDTDTQYF. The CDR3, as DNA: TGCGCCAGCAGTCCGCACGGGGATACAGATACGCAGTATTTT.

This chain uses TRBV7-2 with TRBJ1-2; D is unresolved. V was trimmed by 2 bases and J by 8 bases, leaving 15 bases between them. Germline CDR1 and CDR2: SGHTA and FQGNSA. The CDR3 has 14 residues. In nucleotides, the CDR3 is TGTGCCAGCAGCTTACGGACTCCCGAGAGGGGCTACACCTTC. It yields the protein CASSLRTPERGYTF.

For the CDR3, the DNA is TGTGCCAGCAGCTTATCCGGACAGACCTACGAGCAGTACTTC. Translating it yields CASSLSGQTYEQYF. V and J are TRBV7-9 and TRBJ2-7, with a tentative D call TRBD1 (6 bases). Trimming removed 2 bases from V and 2 bases from J, with 10 bases in between. The CDR3 has 14 amino acids. From germline, CDR1 is SEHNR and CDR2 FQNEAQ (reference sequence).

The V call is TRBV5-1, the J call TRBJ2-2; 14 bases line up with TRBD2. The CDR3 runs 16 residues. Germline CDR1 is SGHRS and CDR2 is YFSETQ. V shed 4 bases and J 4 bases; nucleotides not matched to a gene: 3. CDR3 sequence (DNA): TGCGCCAGCAGCGCGGGACTAGCGGGGGTCACCGGGGAGCTGTTTTTT. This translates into CASSAGLAGVTGELFF. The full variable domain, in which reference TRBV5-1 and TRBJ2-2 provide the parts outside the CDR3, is KAGVTQTPRYLIKTRGQQVTLSCSPISGHRSVSWYQQTPGQGLQFLFEYFSETQRNKGNFPGRFSGRQFSNSRSEMNVSTLELGDSALYLCASSAGLAGVTGELFFGEGSRLTVL.

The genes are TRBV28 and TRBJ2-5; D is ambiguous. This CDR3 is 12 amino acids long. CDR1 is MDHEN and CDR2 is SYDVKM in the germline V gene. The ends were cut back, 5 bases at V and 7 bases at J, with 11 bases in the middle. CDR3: CASSIPPGTQYF. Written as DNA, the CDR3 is TGTGCCAGCAGTATCCCCCCGGGGACCCAGTACTTC. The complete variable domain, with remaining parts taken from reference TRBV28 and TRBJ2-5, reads DVKVTQSSRYLVKRTGEKVFLECVQDMDHENMFWYRQDPGLGLRLIYFSYDVKMKEKGDIPEGYSVSREKKERFSLILESASTNQTSMYLCASSIPPGTQYFGPGTRLLVL.

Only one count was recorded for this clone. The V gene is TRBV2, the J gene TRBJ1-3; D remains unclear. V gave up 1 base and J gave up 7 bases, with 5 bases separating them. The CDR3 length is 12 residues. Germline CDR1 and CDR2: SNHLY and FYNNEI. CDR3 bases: TGTGCCAGCAGTGAAGAACGGAACACCATATATTTT. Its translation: CASSEERNTIYF.

The CDR3 coding sequence is TGTGCCAGCAGCTTTGGGCAGCATCCACAGCCCCAGCATTTT. Encoded protein: CASSFGQHPQPQHF. V and J are TRBV5-6 and TRBJ1-5; D is unresolved. The CDR3 contains 14 residues. Trimming took off 2 bases at V and 7 bases at J, with 13 bases between the two ends. Per the germline V gene, CDR1 is SGHDT and CDR2 is YYEEEE. Variable domain in full (rest from reference TRBV5-6 and TRBJ1-5): DAGVTQSPTHLIKTRGQQVTLRCSPKSGHDTVSWYQQALGQGPQFIFQYYEEEERQRGNFPDRFSGHQFPNYSSELNVNALLLGDSALYLCASSFGQHPQPQHFGDGTRLSIL.

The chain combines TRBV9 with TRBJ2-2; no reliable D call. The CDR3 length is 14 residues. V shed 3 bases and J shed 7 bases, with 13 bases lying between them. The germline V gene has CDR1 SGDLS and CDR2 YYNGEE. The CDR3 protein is CASSDRLANGELFF. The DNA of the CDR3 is TGTGCCAGCAGCGACCGACTCGCGAACGGGGAGCTGTTTTTT.

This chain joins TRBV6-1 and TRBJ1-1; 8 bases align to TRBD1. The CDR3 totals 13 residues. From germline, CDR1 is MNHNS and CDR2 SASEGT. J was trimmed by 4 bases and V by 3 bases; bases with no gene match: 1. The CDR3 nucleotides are TGTGCCAGCAGTGAGGGACAGGCCACTGAAGCTTTCTTT. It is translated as CASSEGQATEAFF.

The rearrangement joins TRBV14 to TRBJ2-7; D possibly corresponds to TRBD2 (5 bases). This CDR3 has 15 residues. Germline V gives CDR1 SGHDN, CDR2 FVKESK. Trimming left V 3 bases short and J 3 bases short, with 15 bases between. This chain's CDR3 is CASSHRPGRDYEQYF. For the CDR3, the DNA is TGTGCCAGCAGCCACAGGCCGGGAAGGGACTACGAGCAGTACTTC.

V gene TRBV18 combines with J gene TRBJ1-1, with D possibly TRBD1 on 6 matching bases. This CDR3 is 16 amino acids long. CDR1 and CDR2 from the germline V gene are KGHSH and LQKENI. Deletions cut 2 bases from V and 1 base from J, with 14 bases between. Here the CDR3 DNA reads TGTGCCAGCTCACCAGGGGTCGGCAGGGGGAACACTGAAGCTTTCTTT. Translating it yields CASSPGVGRGNTEAFF.

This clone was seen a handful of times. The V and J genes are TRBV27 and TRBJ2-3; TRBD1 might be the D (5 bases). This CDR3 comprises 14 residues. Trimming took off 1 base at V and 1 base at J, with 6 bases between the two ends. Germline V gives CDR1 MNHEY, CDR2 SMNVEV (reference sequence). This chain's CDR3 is CASSLLGGTDTQYF. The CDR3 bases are TGTGCCAGCAGTTTATTAGGGGGCACAGATACGCAGTATTTT.

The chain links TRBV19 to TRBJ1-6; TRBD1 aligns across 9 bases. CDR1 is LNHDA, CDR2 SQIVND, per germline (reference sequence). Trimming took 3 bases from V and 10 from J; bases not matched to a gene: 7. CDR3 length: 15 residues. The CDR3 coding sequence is TGTGCCAGTAGTATGGGACAGGGTCTACACTCACCCCTCCACTTT. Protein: CASSMGQGLHSPLHF. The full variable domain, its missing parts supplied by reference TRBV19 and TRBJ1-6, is DGGITQSPKYLFRKEGQNVTLSCEQNLNHDAMYWYRQDPGQGLRLIYYSQIVNDFQKGDIAEGYSVSREKKESFPLTVTSAQKNPTAFYLCASSMGQGLHSPLHFGNGTRLTVT.

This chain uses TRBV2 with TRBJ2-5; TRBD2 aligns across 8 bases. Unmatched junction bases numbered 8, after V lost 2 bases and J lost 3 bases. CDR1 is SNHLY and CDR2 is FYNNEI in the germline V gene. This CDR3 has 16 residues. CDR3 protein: CASSEFSGGQEETQYF. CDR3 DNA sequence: TGTGCCAGCAGTGAATTCAGCGGGGGCCAAGAAGAGACCCAGTACTTC.

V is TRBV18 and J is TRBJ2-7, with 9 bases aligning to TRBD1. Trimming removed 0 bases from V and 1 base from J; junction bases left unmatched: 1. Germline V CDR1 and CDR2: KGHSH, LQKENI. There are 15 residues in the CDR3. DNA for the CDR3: TGTGCCAGCTCACCACCCGGGACAGGGTCCTACGAGCAGTACTTC. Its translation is CASSPPGTGSYEQYF. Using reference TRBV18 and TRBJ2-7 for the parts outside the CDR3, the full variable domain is NAGVMQNPRHLVRRRGQEARLRCSPMKGHSHVYWYRQLPEEGLKFMVYLQKENIIDESGMPKERFSAEFPKEGPSILRIQQVVRGDSAAYFCASSPPGTGSYEQYFGPGTRLTVT.

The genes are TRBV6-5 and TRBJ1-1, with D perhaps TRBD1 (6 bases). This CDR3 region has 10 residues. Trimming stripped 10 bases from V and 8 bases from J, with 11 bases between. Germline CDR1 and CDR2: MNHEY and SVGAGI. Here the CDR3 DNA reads TGTGCCACCGGACAGCTGGAAGCTTTCTTT. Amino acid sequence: CATGQLEAFF.